Listed here is a single TCR beta chain. The antigen remains undetermined. Time point in this sample: newly diagnosed GD, antithyroid drugs for less than 3 months. Making the TCR library involved RNA that had been extracted from PBMCs. The patients were drawn from one endocrinology department in Xi'an, China. The sample is drawn from a study of regulatory T cells in long-lasting Graves disease. At the level of the study: Newly diagnosed Graves' patients had taken antithyroid drugs under 3 months.

Findings and caveats of the study: The study found persistent patients shared more public clonotypes (2,741) than new patients (about 1,000).

The TCR beta library used iRepertoire HTBI primers with Arm-PCR amplification of CDR3. A single record per CDR3 protein comes from TCRdb applying MiXCR to the multiplex PCR reads. The data show roughly 440,000 distinct CDR3 sequences, with roughly 17% seen just once and around a quarter held by the top ten. Another study also made use of these data, one on T cells in Graves' hyperthyroidism and ophthalmopathy. As that study records: Researchers barred patients who had uncontrolled infection, other autoimmune disease, pregnancy or lactation.

The source material was peripheral blood mononuclear cells (PBMCs), sampled at new diagnosis, from a patient treated with antithyroid drugs. The clonotype was recovered from a woman between 18 and 29 years old with Graves disease.

CDR3 nucleotides: TGTGCCAGCAGCGCCCGGACAACGGGAAACACCATATATTTT. This gives the protein CASSARTTGNTIYF. This chain joins TRBV7-2 and TRBJ1-3, with D tentatively TRBD1 (5 bases). The CDR3 has 14 amino acids. V dropped 5 bases and J dropped 4 bases, with 12 bases sitting between them. Germline loops: CDR1 SGHTA, CDR2 FQGNSA.